The 30 T cell receptor beta chains below come from one sample, sequenced in a study of blood T cell repertoires in COVID-19 (dated by TCRdb to the early 2020s). Library preparation was by the immunoSEQ multiplex PCR assay. TCRdb provides this immuneACCESS table in a form limited to in-frame rearrangements. Some clones are lacking; in checked studies, under half of them reflect an unresolved V gene, and why the rest are absent is not known. This sample has 220,000 or so clones in its table, and less than 85% of those were observed once. The ten largest clonotypes hold about 3.6% of the sample. What was sequenced was peripheral blood. The receptors originated from a woman over 75 with acute or convalescent COVID-19.

J is TRBJ1-3 and V is TRBV11-2; D may be TRBD1 (6 bases). V dropped 6 bases and J dropped 2 bases, with 14 bases sitting between them. The CDR3 totals 15 residues. Germline CDR1 and CDR2: SGHAT and FQNNGV. CDR3: CASRFTGTTGNTIYF. CDR3 nucleotide sequence: TGTGCCAGCAGATTCACCGGGACAACTGGAAACACCATATATTTT.

In its sample, this clone was seen once. V usage is TRBV19 and J usage is TRBJ1-2, with D perhaps TRBD1 (6 bases). Deletions cut 4 bases from V and 5 bases from J, with 17 bases between. Germline V gene lookup returns CDR1 LNHDA and CDR2 SQIVND (reference sequence). This CDR3 spans 15 amino acids. DNA of the CDR3: TGTGCCAGTAGTACTCCGGCAGGGGAAGGGTATGGCTACACCTTC. Translated, it gives CASSTPAGEGYGYTF.

The V call is TRBV2, the J call TRBJ2-1, with TRBD1 identical over 8 bases. CDR1 and CDR2 (germline): SNHLY, FYNNEI. The CDR3 length is 15 residues. The V segment lost 3 bases and the J segment 1 base; nucleotides outside the gene matches: 2. The DNA for the CDR3 is TGTGCCAGCAGTGAGGACAGGGCTTCCTACAATGAGCAGTTCTTC. Protein product: CASSEDRASYNEQFF.

The chain has TRBV5-4 and TRBJ1-1, with a weak D call TRBD1 (5 bases). The germline V gene encodes CDR1 SGHNT and CDR2 YYREEE (reference sequence). The CDR3 has 13 amino acids. Trimming pared 4 bases from V and 8 bases from J, leaving 15 bases between. CDR3 DNA: TGTGCCAGCAGCCCTGATGGGGCAACCGAAGCTTTCTTT. It specifies CASSPDGATEAFF.

The chain carries TRBV7-9 and TRBJ2-3, with a weak D call TRBD2 (5 bases). The V gene lost 2 bases and the J gene lost 2 bases, with 11 bases spanning the gap. This CDR3 has 15 amino acids. Germline-derived CDR1 and CDR2 are SEHNR and FQNEAQ (reference sequence). The CDR3 DNA reads as TGTGCCAGCAGCTTATCCGGCGGGCCCACAGATACGCAGTATTTT. Protein: CASSLSGGPTDTQYF.

This clone was found once. The rearrangement uses TRBV12-3 or TRBV12-4 and TRBJ2-4, with 8 bases lining up with TRBD1. The ends lost 5 bases at V and 8 bases at J; junction bases unmatched: 5. The CDR3 totals 13 residues. The CDR3 loop reads CASSLDRGDIQYF. The CDR3 bases are TGTGCCAGCAGTCTCGACAGGGGTGACATTCAGTACTTC.

This chain connects TRBV29-1 to TRBJ1-3; D possibly corresponds to TRBD1 (6 bases). The length of the CDR3 is 13 residues. Trimming removed 4 bases at V and 3 bases at J, with 10 bases between. Germline V lookup: CDR1 SQVTM, CDR2 ANQGSEA. In nucleotides, the CDR3 is TGCAGCGTTGGAGCAGGGGTTGGAAACACCATATATTTT. Translation: CSVGAGVGNTIYF.

The chain uses TRBV3-1 (or the pseudogene TRBV3-2) and TRBJ1-2; possibly TRBD1 for D (6 bases). The germline V gene has CDR1 LGHDT and CDR2 YNNKEL (reference sequence). The V end was cut by 0 bases, the J end by 6 bases, with 14 bases between. This CDR3 is 15 amino acids long. The DNA of the CDR3 is TGTGCCAGCAGCCAAGATGCCAGGGGAGGGAATGGCTACACCTTC. The encoded protein is CASSQDARGGNGYTF.

This rearrangement joins TRBV3-1 (or the pseudogene TRBV3-2) to TRBJ1-5; possibly TRBD1 for D (5 bases). The CDR3 is made up of 14 amino acids. V was trimmed by 6 bases and J by 9 bases, leaving 18 bases between them. Germline V gene sequence: CDR1 LGHDT, CDR2 YNNKEL (reference sequence). CDR3 amino acids: CASSPTQGFMPQHF. The CDR3 DNA reads as TGTGCCAGCAGTCCTACCCAGGGTTTTATGCCCCAGCATTTT.

The chain carries TRBV5-6 and TRBJ1-3; D is ambiguous. Germline V gives CDR1 SGHDT, CDR2 YYEEEE. The CDR3 length is 13 residues. The V end was cut by 3 bases, the J end by 1 base, with 5 bases between. The CDR3 DNA is TGTGCCAGCAGCTCACTGTCTGGAAACACCATATATTTT. This codes for CASSSLSGNTIYF.

The chain links TRBV15 to TRBJ1-5, with 10 bases identical to TRBD1. The CDR3 loop spans 17 amino acids. The junction had 10 bases not matched to a gene; V was cut back by 5 bases and J by 3 bases. Germline CDR1 LNHNV, CDR2 YYDKDF (reference sequence). In nucleotides, the CDR3 is TGTGCCACCAGCTTTCGGACAGGGGGTCTGTTCAATCAGCCCCAGCATTTT. As protein: CATSFRTGGLFNQPQHF.

The chain joins TRBV19 to TRBJ2-7, with 7 bases that match TRBD1. Germline CDR1 is LNHDA and CDR2 is SQIVND (reference sequence). V gave up 2 bases and J gave up 0 bases; unmatched junction bases: 13. This CDR3 is 18 amino acids long. In DNA form, the CDR3 reads TGTGCCAGTAGTATACGAGTAGATCCAGGGGGTAGCTCCTACGAGCAGTACTTC. The encoded protein is CASSIRVDPGGSSYEQYF.

In this sample, this clone turned up once. The rearrangement joins TRBV5-1 to TRBJ1-2; D unclear. From germline, CDR1 is SGHRS and CDR2 YFSETQ. The germline V and J ends were trimmed by 0 bases and 2 bases, with 5 bases remaining between them. The CDR3 sequence is 13 residues long. This CDR3 reads CASSLAVNYGYTF. The CDR3 nucleotides read TGCGCCAGCAGCTTGGCCGTAAACTATGGCTACACCTTC.

Comments on this clone: Additional DNA sequences in this sample encode the identical CDR3. The chain recombines TRBV3-1 (or the pseudogene TRBV3-2) with TRBJ1-5, with 9 nucleotides matching TRBD1. Germline CDR1 reads LGHDT; CDR2 reads YNNKEL (reference sequence). J lost 4 bases, V lost 4 bases, and 2 bases had no gene match. The CDR3 extends over 14 amino acids. Here the CDR3 DNA reads TGTGCCAGCAGCCCCGGGACAGGGAATCAGCCCCAGCATTTT. Translating gives CASSPGTGNQPQHF.

The chain has TRBV9 and TRBJ2-1; 11 bases fit TRBD2. The V and J ends lost 4 bases and 2 bases, in that order; junction bases with no gene match: 5. Germline CDR1 and CDR2: SGDLS and YYNGEE. There are 16 residues in the CDR3. CDR3 sequence (DNA): TGTGCCAGCAGCCCCCGTAGCGGGGGGGCCTACAATGAGCAGTTCTTC. It specifies CASSPRSGGAYNEQFF.

The chain combines TRBV11-2 with TRBJ2-2; 8 bases are a match to TRBD1. The CDR3 runs 16 residues. The V and J ends lost 4 bases and 2 bases, in that order; junction bases with no gene match: 6. CDR1 is SGHAT, CDR2 FQNNGV, per germline. CDR3: CASSSGTGENTGELFF. The CDR3 nucleotides are TGTGCCAGCAGCTCGGGGACAGGCGAAAACACCGGGGAGCTGTTTTTT.

The chain recombines TRBV7-3 with TRBJ2-1; weak D call: TRBD2 (6 bases). The V and J ends lost 2 bases and 2 bases respectively, with 10 bases between them. This CDR3 region has 15 residues. Germline lookup yields CDR1 SGHTA and CDR2 FQGTGA. The CDR3 spells CASSLGTPAYNEQFF. CDR3 nucleotide sequence: TGTGCCAGCAGCTTAGGGACTCCGGCCTACAATGAGCAGTTCTTC.

The J gene is TRBJ2-1, the V gene TRBV12-3 or TRBV12-4; 10 nucleotides match TRBD2. V gave up 8 bases and J gave up 3 bases; unmatched junction bases: 1. CDR3 length: 13 residues. The CDR3 reads CASLAGDYNEQFF. The CDR3 bases are TGTGCCAGCCTAGCGGGGGACTACAATGAGCAGTTCTTC.

The V and J genes are TRBV6-5 and TRBJ2-7; D may be TRBD1 (8 bases). Germline lookup yields CDR1 MNHEY and CDR2 SVGAGI. Trimming took off 6 bases at V and 0 bases at J, with 15 bases between the two ends. The CDR3 covers 15 residues. The CDR3 nucleotides read TGTGCCAGCAGCTGGGACAGGACTAGCTCCTACGAGCAGTACTTC. This encodes CASSWDRTSSYEQYF.

This clone came up once. The CDR3 loop is CASSSRRIFKGDTQYF. The CDR3 coding sequence is TGTGCCAGCAGCTCTAGGAGAATCTTTAAAGGAGATACGCAGTATTTT. The chain has TRBV7-2 and TRBJ2-3; unclear D gene. Germline lookup yields CDR1 SGHTA and CDR2 FQGNSA. Trimming cost V 4 bases and J 5 bases, with 19 bases left between them. This CDR3 is built from 16 residues.

The sample holds a few counts of this clone. The chain couples TRBV5-1 to TRBJ2-3; TRBD2 might be the D (6 bases). CDR3 length: 17 residues. V gave up 0 bases and J gave up 0 bases, with 14 bases separating them. Germline V gene lookup returns CDR1 SGHRS and CDR2 YFSETQ. CDR3 nucleotides: TGCGCCAGCAGCTTGGTTGGGGGGATGGGGAGCACAGATACGCAGTATTTT. Its translation: CASSLVGGMGSTDTQYF.

The chain uses TRBV30 and TRBJ1-5; TRBD1 is a possible D gene (5 bases). CDR3 length: 13 residues. The V end lost 2 bases, the J end lost 6 bases, and 11 bases lay between the germline ends. Germline V gene data show CDR1 as GTSNPN and CDR2 as SVGIG (reference sequence). As DNA, the CDR3 is TGTGCCTGGAGTCTAGGGGCCCCTCAGCCCCAGCATTTT. Amino acids: CAWSLGAPQPQHF.

The CDR3 loop is CASSLDQRGEETQYF. The CDR3 DNA is TGTGCCAGCAGCTTGGACCAGCGGGGGGAAGAGACCCAGTACTTC. V is TRBV5-4 and J is TRBJ2-5; TRBD2 agrees at 9 bases. Germline V gene lookup returns CDR1 SGHNT and CDR2 YYREEE (reference sequence). The CDR3 has 15 amino acids. V was clipped by 0 bases and J by 3 bases; unmatched bases: 3.

V is TRBV5-4 and J is TRBJ2-2, with 10 bases identical to TRBD2. CDR1 and CDR2 (germline): SGHNT, YYREEE (reference sequence). The CDR3 is 16 amino acids. V was pared by 1 base and J by 6 bases, with 6 bases of the junction left unmatched. The CDR3 reads CASSLYSGGASGELFF. CDR3 coding DNA: TGTGCCAGCAGCTTGTACAGCGGGGGGGCCTCCGGGGAGCTGTTTTTT.

The J gene is TRBJ2-1, the V gene TRBV27; TRBD1 agrees at 7 bases. V dropped 5 bases and J dropped 8; count of bases not matched to a gene: 6. Germline-derived CDR1 and CDR2 are MNHEY and SMNVEV (reference sequence). The CDR3 has 13 residues. The CDR3 here is CASSPNRGDEQFF. The CDR3 coding sequence is TGTGCCAGCAGTCCAAACAGGGGTGATGAGCAGTTCTTC.

J is TRBJ2-6 and V is TRBV3-1 (or the pseudogene TRBV3-2); no reliable D call. In germline, CDR1 is LGHDT, CDR2 YNNKEL (reference sequence). V gave up 3 bases and J gave up 2 bases, with 14 bases separating them. The CDR3 is 17 residues long. CDR3 coding DNA: TGTGCCAGCAGCCATCCGTCTCCCTCTCCTGGGGCCAACGTCCTGACTTTC. Encoded protein: CASSHPSPSPGANVLTF.

The rearrangement links TRBV28 to TRBJ2-1; D unclear. The V gene's germline CDR1 is MDHEN and CDR2 SYDVKM. The CDR3 consists of 13 residues. Trimming took off 7 bases at V and 6 bases at J, with 13 bases between the two ends. The chain's CDR3 is CASTVRISNEQFF. CDR3 nucleotides: TGTGCCAGCACCGTCAGAATTTCCAATGAGCAGTTCTTC.

The chain uses TRBV28 and TRBJ1-5; D uncertain. CDR3 length: 12 amino acids. CDR1 is MDHEN, CDR2 SYDVKM, per germline. V lost 6 bases and J 4 bases, leaving 7 bases between the germline ends. DNA of the CDR3: TGTGCCAGCAGCGTGCGGAATCAGCCCCAGCATTTT. Translation gives CASSVRNQPQHF.

V and J are TRBV6-1 and TRBJ2-1, with 8 bases lining up with TRBD2. Germline CDR1 MNHNS, CDR2 SASEGT. The CDR3 spans 16 residues. The V segment lost 1 base and the J segment 2 bases; nucleotides outside the gene matches: 4. DNA for the CDR3: TGTGCCAGCAGTGAAGGGATAGCGGGGCCCTACAATGAGCAGTTCTTC. This encodes CASSEGIAGPYNEQFF.

The rearrangement links TRBV7-3 to TRBJ2-2, with D hard to call. The germline V and J ends were trimmed by 2 bases and 4 bases, with 11 bases remaining between them. The CDR3 has 15 amino acids. Germline loops: CDR1 SGHTA, CDR2 FQGTGA. The DNA for the CDR3 is TGTGCCAGCAGCTTAGAGCAGTCGGGCACCGGGGAGCTGTTTTTT. It specifies CASSLEQSGTGELFF.